The T cell receptor (beta chain) described here comes from a study of T cell repertoires in ileal Crohn's disease. The study, taken as a whole, reports: High-frequency clones were more common in sorted CD8 than CD4 cells. Clonality above 26.8% at surgery always came with endoscopic recurrence.

The CDR3 extends over 13 amino acids. V lost 3 bases and J lost 13, with 19 bases in between. CDR1 is SGHRS and CDR2 is YFSETQ in the germline V gene. On this clone: No antigen is known for it.

Time point denoted: neoterminal ileum biopsy at postoperative endoscopy, about 6 months after surgery. TCRdb keeps only in-frame clones here, not all; method: immunoSEQ multiplex PCR. This table has 10,000 or so clones, 79% appearing once. The sequencing sample was made of ileal tissue. The chain has TRBV5-1 and TRBJ1-1; D is possibly TRBD1 (5 bases). This clonotype was obtained from an adult with Crohn's disease. The CDR3 reads CASSSNLGEQGFF. The CDR3 coding sequence is TGCGCCAGCAGCTCCAACCTAGGGGAACAAGGTTTCTTT.